The 3 T cell receptor beta chains reported below all come from one sample, sequenced in a study of T and B cells in COVID-19 patients. TRB was amplified from approximately 250-480 ng of blood genomic DNA. TRB rearrangements were amplified by multiplex PCR with BIOMED2 TRB-A/B primers. MiXCR, run by TCRdb on the multiplex PCR reads, gives a single entry per CDR3 protein. Among some 16,000 distinct CDR3 sequences listed, under 30% were seen once. The sample consisted of blood. The receptors originated from a human donor who had recovered from COVID-19.

The chain employs TRBV10-3 and TRBJ2-1, with a weak D call TRBD2 (6 bases). Germline CDR1 is ENHRY and CDR2 is SYGVKD. CDR3 size: 17 residues. V was cut by 0 bases and J by 8 bases, with 20 bases left in between. The CDR3 DNA follows: TGTGCCATCAGTGAGTCGACCCGGGGGAACTTTAGGTATGAGCAGTTCTTC. Encoded protein: CAISESTRGNFRYEQFF.

This clonotype has at least ten counts. The J gene is TRBJ2-5, the V gene TRBV13; a possible D gene is TRBD1 (6 bases). The V gene lost 4 bases and the J gene lost 4 bases, with 13 bases spanning the gap. Germline V CDR1 and CDR2: PRHDT, FYEKMQ (reference sequence). The CDR3 covers 14 residues. Here the CDR3 reads CASSSSGVAETQYF. The CDR3, as DNA: TGTGCCAGCAGCTCTTCAGGGGTAGCAGAGACCCAGTACTTC.

This clonotype was found a few times. The gene calls are TRBV6-1 and TRBJ2-1; 8 nucleotides align to TRBD2. Germline trimming cut 6 bases from V and 10 bases from J; bases unmatched to any gene: 11. This CDR3 region has 14 residues. Germline V gene lookup returns CDR1 MNHNS and CDR2 SASEGT. The DNA for the CDR3 is TGTGCCAGCAGCGAACTAGCGGCCTTCGGGGAGCAGTTCTTC. It yields the protein CASSELAAFGEQFF.